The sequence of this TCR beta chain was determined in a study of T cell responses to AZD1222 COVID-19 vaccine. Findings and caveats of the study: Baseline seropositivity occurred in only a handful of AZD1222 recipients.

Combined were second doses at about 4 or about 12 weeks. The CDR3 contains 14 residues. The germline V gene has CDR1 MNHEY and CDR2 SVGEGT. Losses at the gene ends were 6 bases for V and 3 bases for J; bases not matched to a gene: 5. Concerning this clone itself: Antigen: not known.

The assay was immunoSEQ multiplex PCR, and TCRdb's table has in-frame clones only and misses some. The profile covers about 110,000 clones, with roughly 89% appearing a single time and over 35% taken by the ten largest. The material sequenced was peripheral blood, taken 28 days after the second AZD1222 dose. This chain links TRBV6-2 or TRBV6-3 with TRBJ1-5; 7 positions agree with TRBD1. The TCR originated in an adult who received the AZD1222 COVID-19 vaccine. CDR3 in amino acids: CASSITGDNQPQHF. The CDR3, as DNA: TGTGCCAGCAGCATCACAGGGGACAATCAGCCCCAGCATTTT.